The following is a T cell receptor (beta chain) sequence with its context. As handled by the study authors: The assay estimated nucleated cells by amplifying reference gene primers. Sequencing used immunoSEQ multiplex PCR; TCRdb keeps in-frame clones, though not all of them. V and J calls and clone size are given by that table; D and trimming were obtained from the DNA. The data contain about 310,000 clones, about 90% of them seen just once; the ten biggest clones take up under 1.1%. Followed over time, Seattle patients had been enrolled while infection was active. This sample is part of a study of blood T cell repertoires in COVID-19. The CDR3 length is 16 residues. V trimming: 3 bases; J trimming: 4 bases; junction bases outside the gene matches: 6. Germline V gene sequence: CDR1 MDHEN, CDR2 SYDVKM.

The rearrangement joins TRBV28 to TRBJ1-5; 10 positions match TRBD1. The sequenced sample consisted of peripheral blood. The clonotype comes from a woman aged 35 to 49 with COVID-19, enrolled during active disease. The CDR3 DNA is TGTGCCAGCAGTTTTGGTTGGACAGGGGGTAATCAGCCCCAGCATTTT. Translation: CASSFGWTGGNQPQHF.